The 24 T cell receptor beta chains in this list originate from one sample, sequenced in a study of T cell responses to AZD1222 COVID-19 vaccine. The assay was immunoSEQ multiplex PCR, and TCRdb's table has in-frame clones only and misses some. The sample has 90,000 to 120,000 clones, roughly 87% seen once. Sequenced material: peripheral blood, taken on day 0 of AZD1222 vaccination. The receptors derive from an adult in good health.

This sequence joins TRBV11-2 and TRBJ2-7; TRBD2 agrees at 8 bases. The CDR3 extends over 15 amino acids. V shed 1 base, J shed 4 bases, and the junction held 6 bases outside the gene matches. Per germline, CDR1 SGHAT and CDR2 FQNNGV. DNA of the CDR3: TGTGCCAGCAGCTTAGGATCCGGGGGGGCGTACGAGCAGTACTTC. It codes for CASSLGSGGAYEQYF.

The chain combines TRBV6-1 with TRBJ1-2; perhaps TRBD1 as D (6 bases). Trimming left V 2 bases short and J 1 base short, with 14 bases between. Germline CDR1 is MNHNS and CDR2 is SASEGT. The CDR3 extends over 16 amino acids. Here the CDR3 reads CASSELPGTLNYGYTF. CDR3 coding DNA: TGTGCCAGCAGTGAATTACCGGGGACACTTAACTATGGCTACACCTTC.

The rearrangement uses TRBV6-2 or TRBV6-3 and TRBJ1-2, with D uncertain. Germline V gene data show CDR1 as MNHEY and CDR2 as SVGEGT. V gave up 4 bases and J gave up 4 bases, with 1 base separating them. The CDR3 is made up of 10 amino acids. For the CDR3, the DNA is TGTGCCAGCAGTTCCTATGGCTACACCTTC. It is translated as CASSSYGYTF.

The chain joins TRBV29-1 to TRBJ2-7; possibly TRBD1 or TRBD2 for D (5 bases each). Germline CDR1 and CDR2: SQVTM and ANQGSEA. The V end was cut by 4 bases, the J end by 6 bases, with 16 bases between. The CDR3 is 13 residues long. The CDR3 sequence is CSVGDPPNGEQYF. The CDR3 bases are TGCAGCGTTGGGGACCCCCCTAACGGCGAGCAGTACTTC.

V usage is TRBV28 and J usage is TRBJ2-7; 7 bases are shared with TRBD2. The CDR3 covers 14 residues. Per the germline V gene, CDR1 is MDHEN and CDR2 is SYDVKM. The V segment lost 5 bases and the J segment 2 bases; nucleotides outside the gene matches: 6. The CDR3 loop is CASSTLGGPYEQYF. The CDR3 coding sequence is TGTGCCAGCAGTACCCTGGGAGGGCCCTACGAGCAGTACTTC.

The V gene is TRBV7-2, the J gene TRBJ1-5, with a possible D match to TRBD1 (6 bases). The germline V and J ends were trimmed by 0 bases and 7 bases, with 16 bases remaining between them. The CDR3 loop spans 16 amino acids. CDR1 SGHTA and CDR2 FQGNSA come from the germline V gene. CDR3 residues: CASSLAGGGGRQPQHF. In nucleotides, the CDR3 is TGTGCCAGCAGCTTAGCCGGGGGTGGGGGCAGACAGCCCCAGCATTTT.

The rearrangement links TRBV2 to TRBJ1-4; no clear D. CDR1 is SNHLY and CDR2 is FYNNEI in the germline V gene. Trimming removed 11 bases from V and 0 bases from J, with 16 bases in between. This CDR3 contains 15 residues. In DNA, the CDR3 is TGTGCCTGCCGGGCGCTCGGGGCAACTAATGAAAAACTGTTTTTT. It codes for CACRALGATNEKLFF.

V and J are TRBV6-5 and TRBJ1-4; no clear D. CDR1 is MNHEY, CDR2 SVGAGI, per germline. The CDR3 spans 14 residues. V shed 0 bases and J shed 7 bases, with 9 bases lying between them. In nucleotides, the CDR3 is TGTGCCAGCAGTTACTCGCATACCCGTGAAAAACTGTTTTTT. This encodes CASSYSHTREKLFF.

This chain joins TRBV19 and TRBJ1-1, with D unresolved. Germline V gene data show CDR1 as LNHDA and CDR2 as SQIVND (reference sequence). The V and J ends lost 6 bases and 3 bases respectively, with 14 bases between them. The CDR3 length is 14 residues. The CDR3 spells CASRRLTWDTEAFF. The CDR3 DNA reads TGTGCCAGTAGGCGCCTTACGTGGGACACTGAAGCTTTCTTT.

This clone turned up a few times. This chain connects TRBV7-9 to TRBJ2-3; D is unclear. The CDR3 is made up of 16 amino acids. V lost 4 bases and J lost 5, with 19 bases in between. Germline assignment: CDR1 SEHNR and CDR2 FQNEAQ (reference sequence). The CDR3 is CASSSNNGLSVDTQYF. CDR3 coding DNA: TGTGCCAGCAGCTCAAACAACGGGCTCTCGGTAGATACGCAGTATTTT.

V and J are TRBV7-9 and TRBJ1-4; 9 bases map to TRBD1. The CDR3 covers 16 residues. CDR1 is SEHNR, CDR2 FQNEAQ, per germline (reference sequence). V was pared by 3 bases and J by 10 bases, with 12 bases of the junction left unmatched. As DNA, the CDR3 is TGTGCCAGCAGCTTCGTGGGGACAGGGACGGGCACAAAACTGTTTTTT. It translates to CASSFVGTGTGTKLFF.

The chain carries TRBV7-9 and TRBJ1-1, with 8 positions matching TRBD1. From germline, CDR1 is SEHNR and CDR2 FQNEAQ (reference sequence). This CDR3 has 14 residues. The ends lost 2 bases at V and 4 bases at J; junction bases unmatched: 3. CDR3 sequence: CASSLTTGGTEAFF. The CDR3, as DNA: TGTGCCAGCAGCTTAACCACAGGGGGCACTGAAGCTTTCTTT.

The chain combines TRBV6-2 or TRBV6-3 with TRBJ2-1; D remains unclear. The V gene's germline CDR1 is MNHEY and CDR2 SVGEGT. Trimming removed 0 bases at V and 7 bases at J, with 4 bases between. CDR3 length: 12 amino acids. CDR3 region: CASSYSSNEQFF. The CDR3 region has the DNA TGTGCCAGCAGTTACTCGAGTAATGAGCAGTTCTTC.

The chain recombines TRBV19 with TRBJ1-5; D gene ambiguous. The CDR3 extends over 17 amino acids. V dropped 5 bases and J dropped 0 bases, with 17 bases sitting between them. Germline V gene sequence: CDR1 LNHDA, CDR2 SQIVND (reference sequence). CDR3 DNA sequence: TGTGCCAGTAGTGAGGGTCTCCTCGGGTATAGCAATCAGCCCCAGCATTTT. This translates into CASSEGLLGYSNQPQHF. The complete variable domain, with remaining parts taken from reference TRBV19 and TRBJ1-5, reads DGGITQSPKYLFRKEGQNVTLSCEQNLNHDAMYWYRQDPGQGLRLIYYSQIVNDFQKGDIAEGYSVSREKKESFPLTVTSAQKNPTAFYLCASSEGLLGYSNQPQHFGDGTRLSIL.

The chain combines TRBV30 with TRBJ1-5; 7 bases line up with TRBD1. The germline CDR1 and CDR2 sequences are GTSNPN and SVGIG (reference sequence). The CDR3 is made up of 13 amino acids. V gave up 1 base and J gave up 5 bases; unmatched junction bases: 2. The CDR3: CAWSGQGYQPQHF. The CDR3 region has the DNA TGTGCCTGGAGTGGACAGGGCTATCAGCCCCAGCATTTT.

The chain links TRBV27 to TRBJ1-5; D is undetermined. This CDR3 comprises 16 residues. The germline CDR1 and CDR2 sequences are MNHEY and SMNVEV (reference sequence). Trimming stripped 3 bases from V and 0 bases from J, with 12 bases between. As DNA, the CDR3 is TGTGCCAGCAGTTTTAAGTTTGGCCATAGCAATCAGCCCCAGCATTTT. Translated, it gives CASSFKFGHSNQPQHF.

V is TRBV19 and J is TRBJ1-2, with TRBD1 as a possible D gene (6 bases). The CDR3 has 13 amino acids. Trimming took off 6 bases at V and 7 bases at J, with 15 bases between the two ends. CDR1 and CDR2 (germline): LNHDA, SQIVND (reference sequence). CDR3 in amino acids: CASRSYRAGGYTF. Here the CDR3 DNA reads TGTGCCAGTAGGTCGTACAGGGCTGGTGGCTACACCTTC.

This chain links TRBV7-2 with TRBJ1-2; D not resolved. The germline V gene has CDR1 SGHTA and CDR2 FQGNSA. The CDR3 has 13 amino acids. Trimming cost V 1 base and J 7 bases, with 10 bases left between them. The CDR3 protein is CASSLDPRVGYTF. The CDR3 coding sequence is TGTGCCAGCAGCTTAGATCCGCGAGTTGGCTACACCTTC.

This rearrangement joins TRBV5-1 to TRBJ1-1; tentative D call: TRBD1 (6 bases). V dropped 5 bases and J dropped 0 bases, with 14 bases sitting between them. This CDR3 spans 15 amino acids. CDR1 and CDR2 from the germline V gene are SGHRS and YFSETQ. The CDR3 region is CASSPGASVNTEAFF. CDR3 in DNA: TGCGCCAGCAGTCCAGGGGCGTCAGTGAACACTGAAGCTTTCTTT.

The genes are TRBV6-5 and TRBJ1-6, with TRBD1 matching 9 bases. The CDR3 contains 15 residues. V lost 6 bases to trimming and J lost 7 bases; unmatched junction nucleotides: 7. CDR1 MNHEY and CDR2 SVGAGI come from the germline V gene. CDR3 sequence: CASSLPGQGNSPLHF. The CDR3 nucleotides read TGTGCCAGCAGCTTACCGGGACAGGGAAATTCACCCCTCCACTTT.

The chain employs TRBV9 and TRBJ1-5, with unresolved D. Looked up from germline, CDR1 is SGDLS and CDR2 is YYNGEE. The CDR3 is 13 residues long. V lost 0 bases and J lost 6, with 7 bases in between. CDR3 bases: TGTGCCAGCAGCGTAGCTCCGAGTCAGCCCCAGCATTTT. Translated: CASSVAPSQPQHF. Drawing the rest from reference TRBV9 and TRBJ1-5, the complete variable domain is DSGVTQTPKHLITATGQRVTLRCSPRSGDLSVYWYQQSLDQGLQFLIQYYNGEERAKGNILERFSAQQFPDLHSELNLSSLELGDSALYFCASSVAPSQPQHFGDGTRLSIL.

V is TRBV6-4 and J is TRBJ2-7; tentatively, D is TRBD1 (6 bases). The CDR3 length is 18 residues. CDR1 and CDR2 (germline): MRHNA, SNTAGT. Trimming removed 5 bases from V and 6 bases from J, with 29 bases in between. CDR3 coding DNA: TGTGCCAGCAGTTCGAAGGGGCACAGGGATCGGCGGTACTGCGAGCAGTACTTC. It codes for CASSSKGHRDRRYCEQYF.

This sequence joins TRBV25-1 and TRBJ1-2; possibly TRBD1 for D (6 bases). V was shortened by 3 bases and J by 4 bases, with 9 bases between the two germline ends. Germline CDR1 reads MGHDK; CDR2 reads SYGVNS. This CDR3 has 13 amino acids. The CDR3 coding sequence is TGTGCCAGCAGTGAGGGCAGGGGCTATGGCTACACCTTC. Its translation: CASSEGRGYGYTF.

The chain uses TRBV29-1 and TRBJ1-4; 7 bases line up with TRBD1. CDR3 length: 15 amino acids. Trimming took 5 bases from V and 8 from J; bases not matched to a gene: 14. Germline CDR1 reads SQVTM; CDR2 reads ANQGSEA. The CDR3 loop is CSVRRQGGGVEKLFF. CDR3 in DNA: TGCAGCGTTCGGCGACAGGGTGGGGGAGTGGAAAAACTGTTTTTT.